This T cell receptor (beta chain) is from a study of cytomegalovirus exposure and HLA in healthy donors. Background on the study: For the roughly 400 genotyped donors, about 81% fell within the Caucasian-associated ancestry cluster. General observations from the study: Later analysis placed DRB1 highest and HLA-C lowest in TCR association rates, which differed by HLA locus. A later analysis reportedly found that, within productive TCRs, an Asian-associated ancestry cluster had fewer N-insertions than the mean observed across the approximately 700 donors. Among TCR beta chains, those listed as cytomegalovirus-associated numbered around 180.

Regarding this clone: As yet, its antigen is unknown.

The PCR ran on 60 Vbeta and 13 Jbeta primers. Some clones are missing from TCRdb's copy, which holds only in-frame ones; the method was immunoSEQ multiplex PCR. The sample records about 140,000 clones, 75% to 90% being singletons. The CDR3 loop spans 13 amino acids. V dropped 6 bases and J dropped 7; count of bases not matched to a gene: 4. Germline CDR1 reads MNHEY; CDR2 reads SVGAGI. The chain employs TRBV6-5 and TRBJ1-2, with 11 bases matching TRBD1. The sequenced sample was PBMCs. The sequence was collected from a woman in her 30s in good health and CMV-seronegative. The CDR3 is CASRRTGGFGYTF. CDR3 DNA: TGTGCCAGCAGGAGGACAGGGGGCTTTGGCTACACCTTC.